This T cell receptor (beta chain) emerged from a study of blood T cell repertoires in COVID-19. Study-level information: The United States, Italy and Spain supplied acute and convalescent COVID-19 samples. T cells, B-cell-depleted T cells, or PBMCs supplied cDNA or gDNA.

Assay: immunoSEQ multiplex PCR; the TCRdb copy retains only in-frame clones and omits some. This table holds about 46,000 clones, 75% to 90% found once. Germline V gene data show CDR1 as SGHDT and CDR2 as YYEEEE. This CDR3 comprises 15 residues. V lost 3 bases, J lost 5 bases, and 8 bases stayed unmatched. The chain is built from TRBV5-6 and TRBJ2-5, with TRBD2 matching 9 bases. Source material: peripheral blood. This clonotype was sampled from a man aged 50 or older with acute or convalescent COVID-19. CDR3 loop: CASSSPAGGGETQYF. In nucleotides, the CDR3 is TGTGCCAGCAGCTCCCCAGCGGGGGGTGGGGAGACCCAGTACTTC.